This T cell receptor beta chain derives from a study of cytomegalovirus exposure and HLA in healthy donors. Study-level points and caveats: Among the sequence variants, a highly shared cluster was likely an artifact of sequencing. In vitro confirmation showed three CMV-associated chains to be CMV antigen specific. Presence/absence analyses took donor sequencing depth as roughly uniform.

The PCR had 60 Vbeta and 13 Jbeta primers. Repertoires were generated with immunoSEQ multiplex PCR, while TCRdb's copy carries only in-frame clones and drops some. The table lists 95,000 to 100,000 clones, roughly 71% of them singletons, with 8.5% to 12% in the top ten. As to this clone: Its antigen is not known.

Germline V gene sequence: CDR1 SGHRS, CDR2 YFSETQ. This CDR3 is 15 amino acids long. V lost 4 bases and J lost 3, with 16 bases in between. The clonotype originates from a man aged 45 to 65 in good health and CMV-seronegative. The chain is built from TRBV5-1 and TRBJ1-1; D is perhaps TRBD1 (5 bases). The sample comprised PBMCs. The CDR3 nucleotides read TGCGCCAGCAGCCGGGTGGTGGGCAGGGACACTGAAGCTTTCTTT. Translation gives CASSRVVGRDTEAFF.